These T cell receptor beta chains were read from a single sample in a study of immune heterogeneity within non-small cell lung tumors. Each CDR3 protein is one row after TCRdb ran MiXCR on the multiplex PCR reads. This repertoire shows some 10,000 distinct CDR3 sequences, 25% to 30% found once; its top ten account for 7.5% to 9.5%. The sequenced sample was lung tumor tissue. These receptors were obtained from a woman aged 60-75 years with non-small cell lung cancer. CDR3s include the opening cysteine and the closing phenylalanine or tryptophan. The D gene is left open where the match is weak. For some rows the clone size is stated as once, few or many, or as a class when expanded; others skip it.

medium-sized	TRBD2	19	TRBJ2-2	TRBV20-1	CSARVMARGGLAGPGELFF	TGCAGTGCTAGGGTTATGGCCAGGGGAGGACTAGCGGGACCCGGGGAGCTGTTTTTT
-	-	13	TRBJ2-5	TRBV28	CASSQIFEETQYF	TGTGCCAGCAGTCAAATTTTCGAAGAGACCCAGTACTTC
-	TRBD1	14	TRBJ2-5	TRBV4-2	CASSQAGGRETQYF	TGTGCCAGCAGCCAGGCAGGGGGCCGGGAGACCCAGTACTTC
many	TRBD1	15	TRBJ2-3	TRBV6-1	CASSGGTDFTDTQYF	TGTGCCAGCAGTGGAGGGACAGACTTTACAGATACGCAGTATTTT
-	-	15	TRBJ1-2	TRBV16	CASSQSVPSPYGYTF	TGTGCCAGCAGCCAATCGGTTCCCAGCCCTTATGGCTACACCTTC
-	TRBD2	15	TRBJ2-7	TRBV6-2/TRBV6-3	CASSYGGGSSYDQYF	TGTGCCAGCAGCTACGGAGGCGGGAGCTCCTACGATCAGTACTTC
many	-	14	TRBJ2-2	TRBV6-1	CASRIKSGAGELFF	TGTGCCAGCCGCATCAAATCTGGGGCCGGGGAGCTGTTTTTT
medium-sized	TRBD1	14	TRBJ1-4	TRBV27	CASSLRDRVEKLFF	TGTGCCAGCAGTTTACGGGACAGGGTTGAAAAACTGTTTTTT
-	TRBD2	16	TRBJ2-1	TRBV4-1	CASSPTSGSFFGEQFF	TGCGCCAGCAGCCCTACTAGCGGGAGTTTTTTTGGTGAGCAGTTCTTC
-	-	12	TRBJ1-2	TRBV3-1	CASSPASAGYTF	TGTGCCAGCAGCCCTGCCTCAGCTGGCTACACCTTC
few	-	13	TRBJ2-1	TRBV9	CASSTGSNNEQFF	TGTGCCAGCAGCACCGGGTCCAACAATGAGCAGTTCTTC
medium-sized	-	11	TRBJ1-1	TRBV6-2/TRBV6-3	CASRENTEAFF	TGTGCCAGCAGGGAGAACACTGAAGCTTTCTTT
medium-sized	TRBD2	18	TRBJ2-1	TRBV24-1	CATSDRSASGSNYNEQFF	TGTGCCACCAGTGATCGTTCGGCTAGCGGGAGTAACTACAATGAGCAGTTCTTC
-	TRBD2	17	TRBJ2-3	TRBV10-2	CASALGLAAPRWDTQYF	TGCGCCAGCGCCCTGGGACTAGCGGCCCCGAGGTGGGATACGCAGTATTTT
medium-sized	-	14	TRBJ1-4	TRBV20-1	CSVPRQSTNEKLFF	TGCAGTGTCCCGAGACAGTCAACTAATGAAAAACTGTTTTTT
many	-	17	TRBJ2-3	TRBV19	CASSIERVTQYTDTQYF	TGTGCCAGTAGTATAGAGAGGGTCACCCAATACACAGATACGCAGTATTTT
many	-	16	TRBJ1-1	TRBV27	CASSPWRGGFNTEAFF	TGTGCCAGCAGTCCCTGGCGGGGGGGCTTCAACACTGAAGCTTTCTTT
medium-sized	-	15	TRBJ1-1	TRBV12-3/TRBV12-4	CASSLSWGMNTEAFF	TGTGCCAGCAGTTTAAGTTGGGGGATGAACACTGAAGCTTTCTTT
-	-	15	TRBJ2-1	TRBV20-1	CSARDPLLSNNDQFF	TGCAGTGCTAGAGATCCCCTGTTGAGTAACAATGATCAGTTCTTC
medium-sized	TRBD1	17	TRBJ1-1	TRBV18	CASSPLPQGRENTEAFF	TGTGCCAGCTCACCACTACCACAGGGGCGGGAGAACACTGAAGCTTTCTTT
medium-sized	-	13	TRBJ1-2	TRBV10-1	CASRETYYYGYTF	TGCGCCAGCAGAGAGACATACTACTATGGCTACACCTTC
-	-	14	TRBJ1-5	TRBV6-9	CASSYGVSNQPQHF	TGTGCCAGCAGTTACGGGGTTAGCAATCAGCCCCAGCATTTT
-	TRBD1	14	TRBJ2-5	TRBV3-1	CASSLLDREETQYF	TGTGCCAGCAGCCTCCTGGACAGGGAAGAGACCCAGTACTTC
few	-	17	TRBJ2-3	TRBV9	CASRPVGGGLLTDTQYF	TGTGCCAGCCGTCCCGTGGGGGGCGGGCTCCTCACAGATACGCAGTATTTT
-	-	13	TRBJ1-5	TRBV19	CASSRGLREPQHF	TGTGCCAGTAGTCGTGGACTGAGAGAGCCCCAGCATTTT
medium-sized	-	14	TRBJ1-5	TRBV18	CASSPQEGNQPQHF	TGTGCCAGCTCACCACAGGAGGGCAATCAGCCCCAGCATTTT
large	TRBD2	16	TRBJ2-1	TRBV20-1	CSAIPRTSGSYNEQFF	TGCAGTGCTATTCCCCGGACTAGCGGGAGCTACAATGAGCAGTTCTTC
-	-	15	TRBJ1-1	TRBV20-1	CSARPADRADTEAFF	TGCAGTGCTAGGCCCGCGGACAGAGCAGACACTGAAGCTTTCTTT
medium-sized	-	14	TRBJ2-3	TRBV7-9	CATRGTNSTDTQYF	TGTGCCACCCGCGGGACAAATAGCACAGATACGCAGTATTTT
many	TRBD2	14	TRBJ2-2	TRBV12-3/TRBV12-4	CASSFGGATGELFF	TGTGCCAGCAGTTTCGGGGGGGCCACCGGGGAGCTGTTTTTT
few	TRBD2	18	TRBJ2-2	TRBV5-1	CASSLGLAGGLGTGELFF	TGCGCCAGCAGCTTGGGACTAGCGGGAGGTCTTGGAACCGGGGAGCTGTTTTTT
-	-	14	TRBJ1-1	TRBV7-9	CASSLASKNTEAFF	TGTGCCAGCAGCTTAGCGTCCAAGAACACTGAAGCTTTCTTT
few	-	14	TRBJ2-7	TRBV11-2	CASSFLNGFNEQYF	TGTGCCAGCAGCTTCCTGAATGGATTCAACGAGCAGTACTTC
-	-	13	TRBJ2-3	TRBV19	CASSRGPTDTQYF	TGTGCCAGTAGTCGTGGACCCACAGATACGCAGTATTTT
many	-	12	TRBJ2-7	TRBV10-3	CAISEVAGEQYF	TGTGCCATCAGTGAAGTAGCAGGTGAGCAGTACTTC
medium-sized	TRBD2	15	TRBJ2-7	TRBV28	CASSLSTSAAYEQYF	TGTGCCAGCAGTTTATCGACTAGCGCAGCCTACGAGCAGTACTTC
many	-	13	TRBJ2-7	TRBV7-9	CASSPDTSYEQYF	TGTGCCAGCAGCCCGGACACCTCCTACGAGCAGTACTTC
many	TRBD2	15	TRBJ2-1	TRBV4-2	CASSQGLAGSSEQFF	TGTGCCAGCAGCCAAGGACTAGCGGGATCGTCTGAGCAGTTCTTC
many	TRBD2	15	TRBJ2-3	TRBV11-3	CASSLTSSSTDTQYF	TGTGCCAGCAGCTTGACTAGCTCTAGCACAGATACGCAGTATTTT
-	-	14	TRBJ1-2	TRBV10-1	CASSESGQPGGYTF	TGCGCCAGCAGTGAGTCGGGGCAGCCGGGGGGCTACACCTTC
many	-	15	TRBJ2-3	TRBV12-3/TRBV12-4	CASSLSGVGTDTQYF	TGTGCCAGCAGTTTATCAGGGGTTGGCACAGATACGCAGTATTTT
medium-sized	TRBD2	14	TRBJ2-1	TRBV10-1	CASSEGLAGGSKFF	TGCGCCAGCAGTGAGGGACTAGCGGGAGGGTCAAAATTCTTC
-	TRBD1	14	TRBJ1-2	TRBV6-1	CASSKGQGSGGYTF	TGTGCCAGCAGCAAAGGACAGGGATCGGGGGGCTACACCTTC
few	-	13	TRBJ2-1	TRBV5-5	CASSRPGYNEQFF	TGTGCCAGCAGCCGACCGGGGTACAATGAGCAGTTCTTC
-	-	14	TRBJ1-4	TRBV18	CASSPASGVEKLFF	TGTGCCAGCTCACCGGCTTCAGGGGTTGAAAAACTGTTTTTT
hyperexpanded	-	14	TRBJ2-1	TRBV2	CASSEWQGKNEQFF	TGTGCCAGCAGTGAATGGCAGGGAAAAAATGAGCAGTTCTTC
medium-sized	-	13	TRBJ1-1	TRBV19	CASEGAMNTEAFF	TGTGCCAGTGAAGGGGCAATGAACACTGAAGCTTTCTTT
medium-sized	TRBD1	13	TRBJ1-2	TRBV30	CAWTLTGYDGYTF	TGTGCCTGGACCTTGACAGGGTACGATGGCTACACCTTC
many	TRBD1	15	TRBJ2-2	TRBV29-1	CSVEGQGAFTGELFF	TGCAGCGTTGAAGGACAGGGGGCTTTCACCGGGGAGCTGTTTTTT
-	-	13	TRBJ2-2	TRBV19	CASSPMGPGELFF	TGTGCCAGCAGCCCCATGGGGCCCGGGGAGCTGTTTTTT
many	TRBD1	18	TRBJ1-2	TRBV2	CASSEYGRGTGRNYGYTF	TGTGCCAGCAGTGAATACGGGAGGGGGACAGGGAGGAACTATGGCTACACCTTC
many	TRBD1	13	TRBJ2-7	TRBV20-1	CSARGDRDYEQYF	TGCAGTGCTAGGGGGGACAGGGATTACGAGCAGTACTTC
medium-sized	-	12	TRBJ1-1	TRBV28	CASSLYWTEAFF	TGTGCCAGCAGTTTATATTGGACTGAAGCTTTCTTT